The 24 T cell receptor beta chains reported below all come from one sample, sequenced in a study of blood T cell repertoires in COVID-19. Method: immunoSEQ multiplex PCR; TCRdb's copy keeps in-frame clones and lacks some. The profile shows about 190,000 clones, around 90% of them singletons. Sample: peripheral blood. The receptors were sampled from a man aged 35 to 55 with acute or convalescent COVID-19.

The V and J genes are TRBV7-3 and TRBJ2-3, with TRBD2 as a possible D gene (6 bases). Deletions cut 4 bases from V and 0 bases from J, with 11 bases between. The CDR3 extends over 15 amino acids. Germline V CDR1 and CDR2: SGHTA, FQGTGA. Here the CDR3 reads CASSSSGFSTDTQYF. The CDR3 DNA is TGTGCCAGCAGCTCGAGCGGGTTTAGCACAGATACGCAGTATTTT.

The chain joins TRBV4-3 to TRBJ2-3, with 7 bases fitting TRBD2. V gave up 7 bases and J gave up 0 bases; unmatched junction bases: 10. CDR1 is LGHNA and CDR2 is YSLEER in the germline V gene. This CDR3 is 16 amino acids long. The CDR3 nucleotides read TGCGCCAGCAACCCAGGGAGGGGAAAGAGCACAGATACGCAGTATTTT. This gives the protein CASNPGRGKSTDTQYF.

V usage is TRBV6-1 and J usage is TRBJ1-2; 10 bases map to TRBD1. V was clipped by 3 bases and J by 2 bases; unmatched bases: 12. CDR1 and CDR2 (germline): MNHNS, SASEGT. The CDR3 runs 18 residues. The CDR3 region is CASSEYRSGTGVNYGYTF. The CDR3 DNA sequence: TGTGCCAGCAGTGAGTATCGATCCGGGACAGGGGTGAACTATGGCTACACCTTC.

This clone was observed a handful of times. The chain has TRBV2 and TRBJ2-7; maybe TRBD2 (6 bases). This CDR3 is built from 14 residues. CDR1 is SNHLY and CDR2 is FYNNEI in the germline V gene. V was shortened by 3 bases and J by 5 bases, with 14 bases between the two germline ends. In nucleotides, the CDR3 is TGTGCCAGCAGTGAGGGGCTAGCGTCACACGAGCAGTACTTC. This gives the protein CASSEGLASHEQYF.

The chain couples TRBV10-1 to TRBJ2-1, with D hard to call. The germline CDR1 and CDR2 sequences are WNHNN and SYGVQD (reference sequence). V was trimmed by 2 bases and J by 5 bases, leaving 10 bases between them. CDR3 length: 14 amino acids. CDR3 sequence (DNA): TGCGCCAGCAGTGAGGAGGTCCAGAACAATGAGCAGTTCTTC. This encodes CASSEEVQNNEQFF.

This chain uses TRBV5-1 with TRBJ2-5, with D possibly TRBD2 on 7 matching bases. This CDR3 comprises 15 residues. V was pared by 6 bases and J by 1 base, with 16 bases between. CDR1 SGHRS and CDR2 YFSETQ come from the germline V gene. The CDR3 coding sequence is TGCGCCAGCACCCCCGGCGGGGGCGGCCAAGAGACCCAGTACTTC. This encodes CASTPGGGGQETQYF.

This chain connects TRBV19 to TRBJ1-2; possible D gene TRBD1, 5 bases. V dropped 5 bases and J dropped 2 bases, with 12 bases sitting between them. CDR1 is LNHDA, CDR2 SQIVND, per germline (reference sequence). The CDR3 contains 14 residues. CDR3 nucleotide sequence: TGTGCCAGTAGTCCCGCGGGGGTCAACTATGGCTACACCTTC. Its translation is CASSPAGVNYGYTF.

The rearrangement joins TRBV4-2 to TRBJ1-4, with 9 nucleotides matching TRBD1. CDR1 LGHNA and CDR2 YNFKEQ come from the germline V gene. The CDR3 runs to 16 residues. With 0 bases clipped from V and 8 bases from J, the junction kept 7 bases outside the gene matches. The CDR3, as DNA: TGTGCCAGCAGCCAAGATACAGGGGGCGCGAGCGAAAAACTGTTTTTT. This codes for CASSQDTGGASEKLFF.

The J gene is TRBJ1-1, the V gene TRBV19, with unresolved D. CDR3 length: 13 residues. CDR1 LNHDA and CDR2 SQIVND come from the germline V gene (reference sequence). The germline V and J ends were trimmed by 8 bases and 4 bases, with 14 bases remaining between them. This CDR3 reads CASCLDTGTEAFF. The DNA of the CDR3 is TGTGCCAGTTGCTTAGATACGGGCACTGAAGCTTTCTTT.

In DNA form, the CDR3 reads TGTGCCAGCAGCTTAAACAGGGTCAGCACAGATACGCAGTATTTT. Translated: CASSLNRVSTDTQYF. The rearrangement links TRBV7-3 to TRBJ2-3, with a weak D call TRBD1 (6 bases). Germline lookup yields CDR1 SGHTA and CDR2 FQGTGA. Trimming took off 1 base at V and 0 bases at J, with 8 bases between the two ends. The CDR3 runs 15 residues.

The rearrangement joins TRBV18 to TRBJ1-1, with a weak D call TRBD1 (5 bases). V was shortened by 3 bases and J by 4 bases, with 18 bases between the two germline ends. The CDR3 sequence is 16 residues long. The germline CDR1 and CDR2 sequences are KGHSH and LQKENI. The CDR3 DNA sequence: TGTGCCAGCTCACCCATGGGACTCCCAGGCGGCACTGAAGCTTTCTTT. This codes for CASSPMGLPGGTEAFF.

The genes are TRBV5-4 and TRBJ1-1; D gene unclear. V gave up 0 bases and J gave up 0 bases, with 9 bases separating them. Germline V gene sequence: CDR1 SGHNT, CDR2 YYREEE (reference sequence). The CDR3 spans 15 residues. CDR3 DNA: TGTGCCAGCAGCTTGGCAGAGGGATTGAACACTGAAGCTTTCTTT. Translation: CASSLAEGLNTEAFF. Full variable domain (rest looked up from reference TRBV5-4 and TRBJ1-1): ETGVTQSPTHLIKTRGQQVTLRCSSQSGHNTVSWYQQALGQGPQFIFQYYREEENGRGNFPPRFSGLQFPNYSSELNVNALELDDSALYLCASSLAEGLNTEAFFGQGTRLTVV.

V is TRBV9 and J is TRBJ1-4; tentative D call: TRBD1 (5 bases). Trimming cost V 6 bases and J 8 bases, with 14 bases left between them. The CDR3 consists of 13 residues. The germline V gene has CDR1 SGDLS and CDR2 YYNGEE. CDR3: CASNRGEEEKLFF. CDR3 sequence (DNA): TGTGCCAGCAATCGGGGGGAAGAGGAAAAACTGTTTTTT.

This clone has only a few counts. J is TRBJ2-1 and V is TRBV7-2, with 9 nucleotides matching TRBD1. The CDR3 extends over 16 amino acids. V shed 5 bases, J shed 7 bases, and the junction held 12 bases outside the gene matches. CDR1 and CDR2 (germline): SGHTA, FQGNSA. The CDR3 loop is CASSATGTGHWNEQFF. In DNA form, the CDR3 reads TGTGCCAGCAGCGCCACCGGGACAGGGCATTGGAATGAGCAGTTCTTC. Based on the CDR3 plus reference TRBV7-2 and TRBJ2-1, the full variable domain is GAGVSQSPSNKVTEKGKDVELRCDPISGHTALYWYRQSLGQGLEFLIYFQGNSAPDKSGLPSDRFSAERTGGSVSTLTIQRTQQEDSAVYLCASSATGTGHWNEQFFGPGTRLTVL.

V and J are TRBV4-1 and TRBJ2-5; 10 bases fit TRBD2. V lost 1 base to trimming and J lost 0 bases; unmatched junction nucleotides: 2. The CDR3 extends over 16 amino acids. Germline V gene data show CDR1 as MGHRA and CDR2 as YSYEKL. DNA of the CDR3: TGCGCCAGCAGCCAAGTTGGACTAGCGGACCAAGAGACCCAGTACTTC. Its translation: CASSQVGLADQETQYF.

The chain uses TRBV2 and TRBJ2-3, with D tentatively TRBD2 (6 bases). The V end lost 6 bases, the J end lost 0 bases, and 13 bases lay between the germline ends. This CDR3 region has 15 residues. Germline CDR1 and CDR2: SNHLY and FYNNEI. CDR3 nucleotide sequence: TGTGCCAGCAGCTTTCGCGGGGCAAGCACAGATACGCAGTATTTT. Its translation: CASSFRGASTDTQYF.

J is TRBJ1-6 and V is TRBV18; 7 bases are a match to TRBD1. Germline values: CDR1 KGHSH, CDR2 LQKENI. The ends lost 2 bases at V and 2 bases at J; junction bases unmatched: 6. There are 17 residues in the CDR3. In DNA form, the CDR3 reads TGTGCCAGCTCACCAAAAGCAGGGGGGACCTATAATTCACCCCTCCACTTT. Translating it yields CASSPKAGGTYNSPLHF.

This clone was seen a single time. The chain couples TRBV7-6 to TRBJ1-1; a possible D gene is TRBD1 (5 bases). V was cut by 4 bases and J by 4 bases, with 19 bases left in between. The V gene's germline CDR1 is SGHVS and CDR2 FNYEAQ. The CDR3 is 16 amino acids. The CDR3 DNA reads TGTGCCAGCAGCTCCTATTTTAGGGGCGACGGCACTGAAGCTTTCTTT. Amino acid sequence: CASSSYFRGDGTEAFF.

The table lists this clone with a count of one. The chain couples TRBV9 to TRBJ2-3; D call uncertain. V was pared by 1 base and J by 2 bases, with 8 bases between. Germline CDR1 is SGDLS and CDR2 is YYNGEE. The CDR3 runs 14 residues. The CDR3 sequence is CASSVSSSTDTQYF. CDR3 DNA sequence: TGTGCCAGCAGCGTATCTTCCTCCACAGATACGCAGTATTTT.

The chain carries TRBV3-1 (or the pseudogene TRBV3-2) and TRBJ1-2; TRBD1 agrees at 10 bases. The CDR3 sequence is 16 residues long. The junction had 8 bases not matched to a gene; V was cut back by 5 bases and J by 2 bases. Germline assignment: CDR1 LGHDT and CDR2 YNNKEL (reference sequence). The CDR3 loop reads CASSFMTGGFNYGYTF. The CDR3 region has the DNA TGTGCCAGCAGCTTTATGACAGGGGGCTTCAACTATGGCTACACCTTC.

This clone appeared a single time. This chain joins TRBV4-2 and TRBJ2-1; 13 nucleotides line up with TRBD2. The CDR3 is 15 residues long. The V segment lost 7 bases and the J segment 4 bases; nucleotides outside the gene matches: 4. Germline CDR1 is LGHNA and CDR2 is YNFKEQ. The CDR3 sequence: CASTQTSGGYNEQFF. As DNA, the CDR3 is TGTGCCAGCACCCAGACTAGCGGGGGGTACAATGAGCAGTTCTTC.

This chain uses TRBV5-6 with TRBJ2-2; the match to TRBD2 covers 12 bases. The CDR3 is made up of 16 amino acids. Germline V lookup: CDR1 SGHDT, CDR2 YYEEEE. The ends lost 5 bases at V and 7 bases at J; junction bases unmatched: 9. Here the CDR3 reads CASRSLAGGPNGELFF. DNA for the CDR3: TGTGCCAGCAGGAGCCTAGCGGGGGGGCCAAACGGGGAGCTGTTTTTT.

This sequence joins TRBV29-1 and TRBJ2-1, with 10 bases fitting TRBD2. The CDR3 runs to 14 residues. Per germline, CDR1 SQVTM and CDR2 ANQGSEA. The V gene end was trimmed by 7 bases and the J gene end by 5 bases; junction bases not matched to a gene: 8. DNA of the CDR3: TGCAGCGGGGTAGCGGGGGGCCAGGACAATGAGCAGTTCTTC. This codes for CSGVAGGQDNEQFF.

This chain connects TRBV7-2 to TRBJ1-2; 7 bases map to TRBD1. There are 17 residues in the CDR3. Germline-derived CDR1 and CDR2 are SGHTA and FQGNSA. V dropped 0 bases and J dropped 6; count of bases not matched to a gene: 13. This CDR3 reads CASSLARDVGTEDGYTF. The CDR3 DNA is TGTGCCAGCAGCTTAGCTAGGGATGTGGGGACAGAGGATGGCTACACCTTC.